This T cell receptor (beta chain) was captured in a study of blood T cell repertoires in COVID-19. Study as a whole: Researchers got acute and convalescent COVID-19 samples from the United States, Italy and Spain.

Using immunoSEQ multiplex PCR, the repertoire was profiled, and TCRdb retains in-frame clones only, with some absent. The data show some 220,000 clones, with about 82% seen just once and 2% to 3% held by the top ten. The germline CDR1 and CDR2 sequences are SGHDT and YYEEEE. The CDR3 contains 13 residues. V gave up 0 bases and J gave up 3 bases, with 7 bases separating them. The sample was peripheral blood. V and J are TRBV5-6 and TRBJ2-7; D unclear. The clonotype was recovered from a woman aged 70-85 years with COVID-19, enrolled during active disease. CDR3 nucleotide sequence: TGTGCCAGCAGCTTGGTTCAGAACTACGAGCAGTACTTC. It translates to CASSLVQNYEQYF.